The 8 T cell receptor beta chains below were found in one sample sequenced in a study of neurological immune-mediated disorders. MiXCR, run by TCRdb on the 5' RACE reads, gives a single entry per CDR3 protein. In the table there are 71,000 or so distinct CDR3 sequences, roughly an eighth of which are singletons. Time point in this sample: longitudinal time-point 1 (baseline). Input material: PBMCs. These receptors were taken from a female donor with HTLV-1-associated myelopathy (HAM/TSP).

At least ten counts were recorded for this clonotype. The chain is built from TRBV18 and TRBJ2-1; possibly TRBD2 for D (5 bases). The CDR3 is made up of 15 amino acids. Germline CDR1 and CDR2: KGHSH and LQKENI. The V and J ends lost 0 bases and 0 bases respectively, with 6 bases between them. The CDR3 sequence: CASSPPGSSYNEQFF. In DNA, the CDR3 is TGTGCCAGCTCACCACCGGGGAGCTCCTACAATGAGCAGTTCTTC.

In its sample, this clonotype was seen many times. The J gene is TRBJ1-2, the V gene TRBV20-1; D is perhaps TRBD1 (5 bases). The CDR3 runs 13 residues. Trimming shortened V by 3 bases and J by 8 bases, and 16 bases separated the two germline ends. In germline, CDR1 is DFQATT, CDR2 SNEGSKA (reference sequence). The CDR3 here is CSASRDPEGGYTF. CDR3 sequence (DNA): TGCAGTGCTAGTAGGGACCCCGAGGGGGGCTACACCTTC.

This clonotype was seen ten or more times. The chain couples TRBV10-3 to TRBJ1-6; 8 nucleotides line up with TRBD1. CDR3 length equals 15 residues. The V gene end was trimmed by 5 bases and the J gene end by 7 bases; junction bases not matched to a gene: 7. Germline CDR1 reads ENHRY; CDR2 reads SYGVKD. CDR3 loop: CAISPADRANSPLHF. As DNA, the CDR3 is TGTGCCATCAGTCCCGCGGACAGGGCCAATTCACCCCTCCACTTT.

At least ten counts were recorded for this clonotype. The chain links TRBV5-1 to TRBJ2-1, with 11 bases that match TRBD2. CDR1 and CDR2 (germline): SGHRS, YFSETQ. The V gene end was trimmed by 0 bases and the J gene end by 6 bases; junction bases not matched to a gene: 5. CDR3 length: 16 residues. CDR3 DNA: TGCGCCAGCAGCTTGGACGGGACTAGCGGTTTCAATGAGCAGTTCTTC. Residues: CASSLDGTSGFNEQFF. Combining the CDR3 with reference TRBV5-1 and TRBJ2-1 gives the whole variable domain KAGVTQTPRYLIKTRGQQVTLSCSPISGHRSVSWYQQTPGQGLQFLFEYFSETQRNKGNFPGRFSGRQFSNSRSEMNVSTLELGDSALYLCASSLDGTSGFNEQFFGPGTRLTVL.

Many counts were recorded for this clonotype. The CDR3 loop reads CATRYPGPLTREQYF. The CDR3 nucleotides read TGTGCCACCAGATACCCGGGACCCCTGACGAGGGAGCAGTACTTC. The chain recombines TRBV24-1 with TRBJ2-7; tentatively, D is TRBD1 or TRBD2 (5 bases each). This CDR3 region has 15 residues. Trimming cost V 7 bases and J 7 bases, with 22 bases left between them. From germline, CDR1 is KGHDR and CDR2 SFDVKD.

This clonotype was recorded many times. This sequence joins TRBV29-1 and TRBJ2-5; 8 positions match TRBD1. The V gene end was trimmed by 1 base and the J gene end by 1 base; junction bases not matched to a gene: 11. The CDR3 spans 17 residues. CDR1 and CDR2 from the germline V gene are SQVTM and ANQGSEA. CDR3 DNA: TGCAGCGTTGAAGTATTGTACGGGACAGGCGCCCAAGAGACCCAGTACTTC. Its translation is CSVEVLYGTGAQETQYF.

This clonotype was detected only a few times. The CDR3: CASSFNSGRGRGNGYTF. The CDR3 nucleotides read TGCGCCAGCAGTTTCAATTCTGGTAGGGGGCGCGGAAATGGCTACACCTTC. V is TRBV10-2 and J is TRBJ1-2; 7 bases fit TRBD1. V shed 5 bases, J shed 6 bases, and the junction held 18 bases outside the gene matches. Per germline, CDR1 WSHSY and CDR2 SAAADI. The CDR3 extends over 17 amino acids.

This clonotype was seen many times. The rearrangement uses TRBV7-9 and TRBJ1-6; 8 bases map to TRBD1. Germline V CDR1 and CDR2: SEHNR, FQNEAQ (reference sequence). The CDR3 spans 17 residues. Losses at the gene ends were 4 bases for V and 1 base for J; bases not matched to a gene: 6. CDR3 in amino acids: CASSYSRQGSYNSPLHF. DNA of the CDR3: TGTGCCAGCAGCTACTCGAGACAGGGGTCCTATAATTCACCCCTCCACTTT.